Following are 18 T cell receptor beta chains from one sample sequenced in a study of blood T cell repertoires in COVID-19. Clones were sequenced by immunoSEQ multiplex PCR, and TCRdb holds only the in-frame ones, with some missing. The data hold some 60,000 clones, with roughly 71% observed a single time. Sequenced: peripheral blood. These receptors came from a human donor in a cohort sampled during active COVID-19.

The rearrangement uses TRBV7-8 and TRBJ1-6, with D maybe TRBD1 (6 bases). Trimming removed 4 bases from V and 1 base from J, with 23 bases in between. There are 20 residues in the CDR3. Germline CDR1 is SGHVS and CDR2 is FQNEAQ. CDR3 DNA sequence: TGTGCCAGCAGCTGGACAGCGCCGGGGCCCCGTGGATCCTATAATTCACCCCTCCACTTT. It codes for CASSWTAPGPRGSYNSPLHF. Combining the CDR3 with reference TRBV7-8 and TRBJ1-6 gives the whole variable domain GAGVSQSPRYKVAKRGQDVALRCDPISGHVSLFWYQQALGQGPEFLTYFQNEAQLDKSGLPSDRFFAERPEGSVSTLKIQRTQQEDSAVYLCASSWTAPGPRGSYNSPLHFGNGTRLTVT.

The rearrangement joins TRBV7-2 to TRBJ2-7, with a tentative D call TRBD2 (7 bases). Germline CDR1 reads SGHTA; CDR2 reads FQGNSA. The CDR3 consists of 13 residues. The V gene lost 5 bases and the J gene lost 4 bases, with 12 bases spanning the gap. CDR3 sequence: CASSVGGPYEQYF. CDR3 sequence (DNA): TGTGCCAGCAGCGTCGGGGGGCCATACGAGCAGTACTTC.

The chain recombines TRBV6-2 or TRBV6-3 with TRBJ1-3; the match to TRBD1 covers 12 bases. Germline trimming cut 0 bases from V and 0 bases from J; bases unmatched to any gene: 12. The CDR3 consists of 21 residues. CDR1 and CDR2 (germline): MNHEY, SVGEGT. CDR3 residues: CASSYSMSGTGGLSSGNTIYF. In DNA form, the CDR3 reads TGTGCCAGCAGTTACTCGATGTCCGGGACAGGGGGCTTGAGCTCTGGAAACACCATATATTTT.

The CDR3 sequence is CASSRWLRGGLKDTQYF. In DNA, the CDR3 is TGTGCCAGCAGCCGTTGGCTACGGGGGGGATTAAAGGATACGCAGTATTTT. This chain joins TRBV7-2 and TRBJ2-3; 8 positions agree with TRBD2. The CDR3 consists of 17 residues. V shed 5 bases and J 6 bases; nucleotides not matched to a gene: 16. Germline V gene lookup returns CDR1 SGHTA and CDR2 FQGNSA.

The chain couples TRBV6-6 to TRBJ2-7; 8 bases are shared with TRBD1. CDR1 and CDR2 (germline): MNHNY, SVGAGI (reference sequence). CDR3 size: 15 residues. V shed 2 bases, J shed 5 bases, and the junction held 8 bases outside the gene matches. The CDR3 sequence is CASSYQPTGVHEQYF. CDR3 nucleotide sequence: TGTGCCAGCAGTTACCAACCGACAGGGGTCCACGAGCAGTACTTC.

The chain couples TRBV7-2 to TRBJ2-7; the D gene is possibly TRBD2 (6 bases). CDR3 length: 14 amino acids. Germline CDR1 and CDR2: SGHTA and FQGNSA. The ends were cut back, 5 bases at V and 7 bases at J, with 18 bases in the middle. The CDR3 loop is CASSPSGRRGEQYF. The CDR3 nucleotides are TGTGCCAGCAGCCCCTCCGGACGGAGGGGTGAGCAGTACTTC.

V and J are TRBV10-3 and TRBJ1-2; 9 bases are a match to TRBD1. Unmatched junction bases numbered 5, after V lost 3 bases and J lost 6 bases. This CDR3 spans 14 amino acids. CDR1 is ENHRY and CDR2 is SYGVKD in the germline V gene. The CDR3 sequence is CAISELDRGHGYTF. DNA for the CDR3: TGTGCCATCAGTGAATTGGACAGGGGCCATGGCTACACCTTC.

This sequence joins TRBV10-3 and TRBJ2-3; 7 bases agree with TRBD2. Germline V lookup: CDR1 ENHRY, CDR2 SYGVKD. V lost 11 bases and J lost 6; bases outside the gene matches: 17. The CDR3 consists of 15 residues. The CDR3 sequence is CAGGRGPQDSDTQYF. The CDR3 region has the DNA TGTGCCGGGGGGAGGGGACCCCAAGACTCGGATACGCAGTATTTT.

Turning to this clone: At one of its ends the junction is not consistent with the germline gene, which may arise from a read error. The chain has TRBV6-2 or TRBV6-3 and TRBJ1-5; D not resolved. The germline gives CDR1 MNHEY, CDR2 SVGEGT. The CDR3 contains 15 residues. CDR3 protein: CASSYSGSPGQPQHF. The CDR3 region has the DNA TGTGCCAGCAGCTACTCCGGGTCCCCGGGTCAGCCCCAGCATTTT.

This clone was picked up one time. This chain uses TRBV19 with TRBJ1-5, with D possibly being TRBD1 (5 bases). The CDR3 contains 16 residues. Per the germline V gene, CDR1 is LNHDA and CDR2 is SQIVND (reference sequence). V shed 1 base and J shed 5 bases, with 15 bases lying between them. CDR3 protein: CASSIGRRTGDQPQHF. DNA for the CDR3: TGTGCCAGTAGTATAGGTCGGCGGACGGGGGATCAGCCCCAGCATTTT.

This clone was recorded only once. This chain connects TRBV7-2 to TRBJ2-7; maybe TRBD2 (5 bases). Trimming removed 1 base from V and 6 bases from J, with 13 bases in between. Germline V CDR1 and CDR2: SGHTA, FQGNSA. The CDR3 extends over 14 amino acids. The CDR3 here is CASSLVPRRGEQYF. The CDR3 DNA is TGTGCCAGCAGCTTAGTCCCCCGTCGGGGCGAGCAGTACTTC.

The chain joins TRBV4-2 to TRBJ2-3; D is possibly TRBD1 (6 bases). From germline, CDR1 is LGHNA and CDR2 YNFKEQ. Trimming took off 0 bases at V and 4 bases at J, with 11 bases between the two ends. The CDR3 sequence is 15 residues long. The CDR3 DNA reads TGTGCCAGCAGCCAAGAAGATGGGGGCGCAGATACGCAGTATTTT. It yields the protein CASSQEDGGADTQYF.

In this sample, this clone turned up once. V usage is TRBV14 and J usage is TRBJ2-5; D not certain. The germline V gene encodes CDR1 SGHDN and CDR2 FVKESK. The V end was cut by 0 bases, the J end by 14 bases, with 13 bases between. The CDR3 is 12 amino acids. The CDR3 coding sequence is TGTGCCAGCAGCCAAGATCGGGTCAGAACATACTTC. Its protein product is CASSQDRVRTYF.

This clone was seen just once. The chain joins TRBV12-3 or TRBV12-4 to TRBJ2-7, with a possible D match to TRBD1 (5 bases). The V end was cut by 4 bases, the J end by 5 bases, with 12 bases between. The CDR3 totals 13 residues. The CDR3 DNA reads TGTGCCAGCAGTTCCGCAGGGCCCCACGAGCAGTACTTC. Translated: CASSSAGPHEQYF.

This chain uses TRBV4-2 with TRBJ2-5; a weak D match, TRBD1 (6 bases). This CDR3 is built from 14 residues. V was trimmed by 4 bases and J by 5 bases, leaving 14 bases between them. Germline V lookup: CDR1 LGHNA, CDR2 YNFKEQ. The CDR3 here is CASSPLNRDETQYF. CDR3 nucleotides: TGTGCCAGCAGCCCGTTGAACAGGGACGAGACCCAGTACTTC.

The rearrangement joins TRBV18 to TRBJ2-1; possibly TRBD1 for D (6 bases). CDR1 KGHSH and CDR2 LQKENI come from the germline V gene. This CDR3 spans 16 amino acids. Trimming removed 2 bases from V and 0 bases from J, with 11 bases in between. CDR3 in amino acids: CASSPMQGSSYNEQFF. The DNA of the CDR3 is TGTGCCAGCTCACCAATGCAGGGGAGCTCCTACAATGAGCAGTTCTTC.

The count of this clone is one. J is TRBJ1-1 and V is TRBV3-1 (or the pseudogene TRBV3-2); no definite D call. This CDR3 region has 12 residues. CDR1 is LGHDT, CDR2 YNNKEL, per germline (reference sequence). Trimming took 3 bases from V and 7 from J, leaving 9 bases between them. CDR3 residues: CASSHGFSEAFF. The CDR3 DNA reads TGTGCCAGCAGCCACGGGTTTAGTGAAGCTTTCTTT.

V usage is TRBV12-3 or TRBV12-4 and J usage is TRBJ2-7; 10 bases are shared with TRBD1. The V and J ends lost 6 bases and 4 bases, in that order; junction bases with no gene match: 3. This CDR3 is 13 amino acids long. Here the CDR3 DNA reads TGTGCCAGCAGGGACAGGGGGGCTTACGAGCAGTACTTC. This gives the protein CASRDRGAYEQYF.